This TCR beta chain was identified during a study of Ad26.COV2.S vaccination and SARS-CoV-2 variants. Study findings and constraints: Breadth of non-spike TCRs did not differ between vaccinees and placebo recipients.

As regards this clone: Its antigen is unidentified.

The repertoire was sequenced with immunoSEQ multiplex PCR; TCRdb's copy has only in-frame clones and lacks some. The table lists more than 400,000 clones, 92% of them singletons. Treatment of the sample: some 20 received Ad26.COV2.S at low or high dose, single or two shots; five or six received placebo; per-sample allocation not given. Specimen acquisition occurred on day 63 following the initial vaccine or placebo injection. The donor's status was that of an adult aged 18-55 years in Boston. Germline lookup yields CDR1 LNHDA and CDR2 SQIVND (reference sequence). Trimming took 1 base from V and 8 from J; bases not matched to a gene: 10. The CDR3 extends over 16 amino acids.

This TCR derives from a person aged 18-60 years who received the Ad26.COV2.S COVID-19 vaccine or a placebo. The input for sequencing was peripheral blood, taken in a trial of Ad26.COV2.S vaccine versus placebo. The V and J genes are TRBV19 and TRBJ1-2, with 10 bases identical to TRBD1. The CDR3 DNA is TGTGCCAGTAGTATAGTTCCCGACAGGGGGCATTTCGGCTACACCTTC. Translation gives CASSIVPDRGHFGYTF.